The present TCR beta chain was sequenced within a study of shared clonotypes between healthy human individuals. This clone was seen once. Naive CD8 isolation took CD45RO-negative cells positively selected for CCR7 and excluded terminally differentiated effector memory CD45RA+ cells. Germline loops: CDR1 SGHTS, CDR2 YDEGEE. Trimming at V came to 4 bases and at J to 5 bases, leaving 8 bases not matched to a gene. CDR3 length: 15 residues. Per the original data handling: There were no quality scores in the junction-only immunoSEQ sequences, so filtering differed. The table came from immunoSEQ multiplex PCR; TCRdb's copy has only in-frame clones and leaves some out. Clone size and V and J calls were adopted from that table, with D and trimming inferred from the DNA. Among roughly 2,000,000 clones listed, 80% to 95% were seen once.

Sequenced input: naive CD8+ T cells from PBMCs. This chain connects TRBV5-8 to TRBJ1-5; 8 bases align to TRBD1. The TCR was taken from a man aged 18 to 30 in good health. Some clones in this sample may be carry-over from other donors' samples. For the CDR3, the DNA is TGTGCCAGCAGCCTACGGGACAGGCGGGATCAGCCCCAGCATTTT. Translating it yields CASSLRDRRDQPQHF. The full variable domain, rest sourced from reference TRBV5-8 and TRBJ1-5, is EAGVTQSPTHLIKTRGQQATLRCSPISGHTSVYWYQQALGLGLQFLLWYDEGEERNRGNFPPRFSGRQFPNYSSELNVNALELEDSALYLCASSLRDRRDQPQHFGDGTRLSIL.